The T cell receptor (beta chain) under discussion was sequenced for a study of blood T cell repertoires in COVID-19. The V gene lost 2 bases and the J gene lost 0 bases, with 11 bases spanning the gap. The CDR3 consists of 16 residues. Germline V gene sequence: CDR1 SGHAT, CDR2 FQNNGV. Assay: immunoSEQ multiplex PCR; the TCRdb copy retains only in-frame clones and omits some. The sample records 250,000 to 350,000 clones, about 86% being singletons. Specimen: peripheral blood. J is TRBJ2-1 and V is TRBV11-2, with unresolved D. This clonotype was obtained from a woman in her thirties who had recovered from COVID-19. DNA for the CDR3: TGTGCCAGCAGCTTATTGCGCGGCAGCTCCTACAATGAGCAGTTCTTC. Translation: CASSLLRGSSYNEQFF. The full variable domain, rest sourced from reference TRBV11-2 and TRBJ2-1, is EAGVAQSPRYKIIEKRQSVAFWCNPISGHATLYWYQQILGQGPKLLIQFQNNGVVDDSQLPKDRFSAERLKGVDSTLKIQPAKLEDSAVYLCASSLLRGSSYNEQFFGPGTRLTVL.